A selection of T cell receptor beta chains follows, all from one sample in a study of blood T cells in healthy people across ages. In TCRdb, the 5' RACE reads were re-called with MiXCR into one record per CDR3 protein. The table lists around 1.5 million distinct CDR3 sequences, almost 35% of them singletons. Sequenced input: blood. Receptors originate from a woman aged 25 to 45 in good health. The CDR3 runs from the conserved cysteine through the conserved F or W. Each record gives: V gene, CDR3 length, clone size, J gene, D gene, CDR3 DNA, CDR3 protein. The D gene is left open where the match is weak. Clone size is not always given. Where it is, it says once, few, many or a class for expanded clones.

TRBV11-2	17	.	TRBJ2-2	TRBD2	TGTGCCAGCAGCTCTCGGTTTGGGGGGGACCCCACCGGGGAGCTGTTTTTT	CASSSRFGGDPTGELFF
TRBV30	14	few	TRBJ2-1	.	TGTGCCTGGAGCATCCTGGCGGCTTACAATGAGCAGTTCTTC	CAWSILAAYNEQFF
TRBV11-2	13	few	TRBJ1-6	TRBD1	TGTGCCAGCAGTCACGGACAGGACCGGCCCCTCCACTTT	CASSHGQDRPLHF
TRBV4-1	14	.	TRBJ1-1	.	TGCGCCAGCAGCCAAGATCCCTTCAACACTGAAGCTTTCTTT	CASSQDPFNTEAFF
TRBV4-1	17	.	TRBJ2-1	TRBD2	TGCGCCAGCAGCCCCTTTCAGACTAGCGGGAAGGCATATGAGCAGTTCTTC	CASSPFQTSGKAYEQFF
TRBV3-1	17	.	TRBJ2-6	TRBD1	TGTGCCAGCAGCCAAGATCTTGGGACAGCTGGGGCCAACGTCCTGACTTTC	CASSQDLGTAGANVLTF
TRBV7-8	15	few	TRBJ1-2	.	TGTGCCAGCAGCTTAGCCGGGACAACGAGCTATGGCTACACCTTC	CASSLAGTTSYGYTF
TRBV11-2	17	few	TRBJ1-1	TRBD1	TGTGCCAGCAGCTTAGATCTCCGTAGGACAGGTCACACTGAAGCTTTCTTT	CASSLDLRRTGHTEAFF
TRBV29-1	14	many	TRBJ2-5	.	TGCAGCGTCATCGAAGGGGGAAGGGGAGAGACCCAGTACTTC	CSVIEGGRGETQYF
TRBV7-9	13	few	TRBJ2-7	.	TGTGCCAGCAGCTTAGTCCCTACGTACGAGCAGTACTTC	CASSLVPTYEQYF
TRBV5-6	17	.	TRBJ1-3	TRBD1	TGTGCCAGCAGCTTGTGGACAGGGTCTCGCTCTGGAAACACCATATATTTT	CASSLWTGSRSGNTIYF
TRBV30	12	.	TRBJ2-5	.	TGTGCCTGGAGTGTACGCCCCGAGACCCAGTACTTC	CAWSVRPETQYF
TRBV3-1	15	.	TRBJ1-1	.	TGTGCCAGCAGCCAGGACGCATATTCGTACACTGAAGCTTTCTTT	CASSQDAYSYTEAFF
TRBV27	16	.	TRBJ2-3	.	TGTGCCAGCAGTTTGTTTCCGACGGAATTCACAGATACGCAGTATTTT	CASSLFPTEFTDTQYF
TRBV9	15	few	TRBJ2-3	TRBD2	TGTGCCAACAGCCCCATGGGACTATCTCAATCTACGCAGTATTTT	CANSPMGLSQSTQYF
TRBV6-2/TRBV6-3	18	.	TRBJ2-7	.	TGTGCCAGCAGTTACTCGAACCGGTTGGCTTATATGGCCTACGAGCAGTACTTC	CASSYSNRLAYMAYEQYF
TRBV20-1	15	few	TRBJ2-3	TRBD2	TGCAGTCGAGTTGGGGGGACTAGCGGCACAGATACGCAGTATTTT	CSRVGGTSGTDTQYF